The 8 T cell receptor beta chains given below trace back to one sample, sequenced in a study of blood T cell repertoires in COVID-19. The repertoire was sequenced with immunoSEQ multiplex PCR; TCRdb's copy has only in-frame clones and lacks some. The repertoire holds roughly 380,000 clones, with 89% as singletons. Material for sequencing was peripheral blood. The receptors derive from a woman aged 35 to 49 with COVID-19, enrolled during active disease.

About this clone itself: The same CDR3 also results from other DNA sequences found in this sample. V and J are TRBV7-2 and TRBJ1-2; TRBD1 matches 9 bases. Germline trimming cut 3 bases from V and 1 base from J; bases unmatched to any gene: 0. Per the germline V gene, CDR1 is SGHTA and CDR2 is FQGNSA. CDR3 size: 14 residues. The CDR3 DNA follows: TGTGCCAGCAGCTTGGGACAGGGTAACTATGGCTACACCTTC. This sequence encodes CASSLGQGNYGYTF.

In its sample, this clone was seen once. Other nucleotide sequences in the sample specify the same CDR3. The V call is TRBV5-1, the J call TRBJ2-2; D is uncertain. This CDR3 region has 14 residues. Per the germline V gene, CDR1 is SGHRS and CDR2 is YFSETQ. The V and J ends lost 0 bases and 1 base respectively, with 4 bases between them. CDR3 residues: CASSLGQNTGELFF. The CDR3 bases are TGCGCCAGCAGCTTGGGTCAGAACACCGGGGAGCTGTTTTTT.

This sequence joins TRBV5-4 and TRBJ2-2; 14 bases agree with TRBD2. This CDR3 contains 16 residues. Germline CDR1 is SGHNT and CDR2 is YYREEE (reference sequence). Germline trimming cut 3 bases from V and 6 bases from J; bases unmatched to any gene: 4. The CDR3: CASSSRLAGGPGELFF. CDR3 sequence (DNA): TGTGCCAGCAGCTCTCGACTAGCGGGAGGGCCCGGGGAGCTGTTTTTT. The full variable domain, rest sourced from reference TRBV5-4 and TRBJ2-2, is ETGVTQSPTHLIKTRGQQVTLRCSSQSGHNTVSWYQQALGQGPQFIFQYYREEENGRGNFPPRFSGLQFPNYSSELNVNALELDDSALYLCASSSRLAGGPGELFFGEGSRLTVL.

This sequence joins TRBV29-1 and TRBJ1-4, with D uncertain. The CDR3 covers 15 residues. CDR1 and CDR2 from the germline V gene are SQVTM and ANQGSEA. V lost 8 bases and J 0 bases, leaving 16 bases between the germline ends. CDR3 sequence: CSPPGRRSTNEKLFF. The CDR3, as DNA: TGCAGCCCACCCGGGCGGAGGTCAACTAATGAAAAACTGTTTTTT.

The chain is built from TRBV7-8 and TRBJ2-2, with no clear D. This CDR3 is built from 14 residues. In germline, CDR1 is SGHVS, CDR2 FQNEAQ. Trimming shortened V by 1 base and J by 4 bases, and 7 bases separated the two germline ends. The DNA for the CDR3 is TGTGCCAGCAGCTTAGTCCAGGCCACCGGGGAGCTGTTTTTT. Residues: CASSLVQATGELFF.

The chain uses TRBV6-5 and TRBJ2-7, with D possibly TRBD2 on 6 matching bases. Per the germline V gene, CDR1 is MNHEY and CDR2 is SVGAGI. This CDR3 is built from 13 residues. V shed 10 bases and J shed 0 bases, with 13 bases lying between them. For the CDR3, the DNA is TGTGCCACTGGGTGGGGGGTCTCCTACGAGCAGTACTTC. This sequence encodes CATGWGVSYEQYF.

The genes are TRBV5-1 and TRBJ1-2; tentatively, D is TRBD1 (6 bases). The CDR3 spans 12 residues. Germline CDR1 reads SGHRS; CDR2 reads YFSETQ. V was trimmed by 3 bases and J by 6 bases, leaving 9 bases between them. CDR3 nucleotides: TGCGCCAGCAGCTCAAACAGGGATGGCTACACCTTC. As protein: CASSSNRDGYTF.

V gene TRBV3-1 (or the pseudogene TRBV3-2) combines with J gene TRBJ1-2, with D uncertain. Between the trimmed V and J ends, which lost 4 bases and 1 base, there was a span of 10 bases. CDR3 length: 14 amino acids. Germline CDR1 reads LGHDT; CDR2 reads YNNKEL (reference sequence). In nucleotides, the CDR3 is TGTGCCAGCAGCCTCCGACTTTTTAACTATGGCTACACCTTC. Translation gives CASSLRLFNYGYTF.